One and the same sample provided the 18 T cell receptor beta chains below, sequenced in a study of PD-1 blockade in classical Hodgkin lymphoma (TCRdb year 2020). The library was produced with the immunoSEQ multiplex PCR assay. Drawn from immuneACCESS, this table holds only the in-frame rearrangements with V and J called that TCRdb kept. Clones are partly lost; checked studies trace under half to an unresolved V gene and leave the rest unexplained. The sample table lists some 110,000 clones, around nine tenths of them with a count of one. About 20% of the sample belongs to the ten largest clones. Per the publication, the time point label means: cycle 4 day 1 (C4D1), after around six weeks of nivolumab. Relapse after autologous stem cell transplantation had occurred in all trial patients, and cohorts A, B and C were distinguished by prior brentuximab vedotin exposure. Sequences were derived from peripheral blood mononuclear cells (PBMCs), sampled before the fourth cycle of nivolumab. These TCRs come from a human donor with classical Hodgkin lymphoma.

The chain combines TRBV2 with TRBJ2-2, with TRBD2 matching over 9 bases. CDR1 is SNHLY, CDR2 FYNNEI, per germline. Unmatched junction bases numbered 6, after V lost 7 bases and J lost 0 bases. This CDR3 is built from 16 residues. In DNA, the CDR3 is TGTGCCAGCAATCGAGGCGGGGGGGCGAACACCGGGGAGCTGTTTTTT. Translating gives CASNRGGGANTGELFF.

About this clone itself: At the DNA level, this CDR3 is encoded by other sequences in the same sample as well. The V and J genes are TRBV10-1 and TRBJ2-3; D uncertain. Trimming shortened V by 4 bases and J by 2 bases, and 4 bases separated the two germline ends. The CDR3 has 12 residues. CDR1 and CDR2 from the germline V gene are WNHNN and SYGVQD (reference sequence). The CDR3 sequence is CASSASTDTQYF. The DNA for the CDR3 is TGCGCCAGCAGTGCTTCCACAGATACGCAGTATTTT.

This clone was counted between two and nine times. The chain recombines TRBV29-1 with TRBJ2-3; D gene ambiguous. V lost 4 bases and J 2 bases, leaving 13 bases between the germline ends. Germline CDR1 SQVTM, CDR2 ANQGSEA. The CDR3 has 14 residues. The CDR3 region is CSVGLGLSTDTQYF. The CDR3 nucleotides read TGCAGCGTTGGATTAGGGTTGTCCACAGATACGCAGTATTTT.

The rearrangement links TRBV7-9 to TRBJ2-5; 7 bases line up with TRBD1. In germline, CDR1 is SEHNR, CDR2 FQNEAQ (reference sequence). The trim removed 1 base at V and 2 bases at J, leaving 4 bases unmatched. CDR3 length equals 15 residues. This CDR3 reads CASSLVLTGQETQYF. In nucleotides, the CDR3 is TGTGCCAGCAGCTTAGTCCTGACAGGGCAAGAGACCCAGTACTTC.

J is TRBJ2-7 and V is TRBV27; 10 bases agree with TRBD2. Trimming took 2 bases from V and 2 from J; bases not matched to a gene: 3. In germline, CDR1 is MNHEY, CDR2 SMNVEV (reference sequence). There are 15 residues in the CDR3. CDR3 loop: CASSLLAGATYEQYF. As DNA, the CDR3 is TGTGCCAGCAGTTTACTAGCGGGAGCAACCTACGAGCAGTACTTC.

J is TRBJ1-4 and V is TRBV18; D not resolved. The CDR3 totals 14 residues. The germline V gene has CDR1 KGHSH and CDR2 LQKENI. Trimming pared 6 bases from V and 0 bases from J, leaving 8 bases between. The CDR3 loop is CASSPWTTNEKLFF. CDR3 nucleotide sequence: TGTGCCAGCTCTCCATGGACAACTAATGAAAAACTGTTTTTT.

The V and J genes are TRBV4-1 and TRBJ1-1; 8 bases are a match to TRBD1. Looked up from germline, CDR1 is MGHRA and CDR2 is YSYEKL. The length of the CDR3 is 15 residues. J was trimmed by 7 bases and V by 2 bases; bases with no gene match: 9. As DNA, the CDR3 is TGCGCCAGCAGCCAAACAGCAGGGGGCGGGTTTGAAGCTTTCTTT. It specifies CASSQTAGGGFEAFF.

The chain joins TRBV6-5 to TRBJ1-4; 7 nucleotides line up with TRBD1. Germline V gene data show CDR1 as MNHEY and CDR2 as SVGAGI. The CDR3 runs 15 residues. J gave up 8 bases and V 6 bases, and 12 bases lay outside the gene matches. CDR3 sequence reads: CASRRQGLIGEKLFF. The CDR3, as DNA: TGTGCCAGCAGACGACAGGGACTGATAGGAGAAAAACTGTTTTTT.

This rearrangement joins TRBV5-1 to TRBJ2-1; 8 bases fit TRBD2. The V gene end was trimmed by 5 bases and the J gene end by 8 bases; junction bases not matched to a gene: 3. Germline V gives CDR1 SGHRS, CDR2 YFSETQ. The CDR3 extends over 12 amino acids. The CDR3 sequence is CASSELADEQFF. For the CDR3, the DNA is TGCGCCAGCAGTGAACTAGCGGATGAGCAGTTCTTC.

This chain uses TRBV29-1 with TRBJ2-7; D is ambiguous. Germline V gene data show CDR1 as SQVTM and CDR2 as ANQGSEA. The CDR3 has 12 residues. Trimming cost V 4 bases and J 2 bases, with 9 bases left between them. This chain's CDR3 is CSVGTQTYEQYF. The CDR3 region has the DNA TGCAGCGTTGGTACCCAGACCTACGAGCAGTACTTC.

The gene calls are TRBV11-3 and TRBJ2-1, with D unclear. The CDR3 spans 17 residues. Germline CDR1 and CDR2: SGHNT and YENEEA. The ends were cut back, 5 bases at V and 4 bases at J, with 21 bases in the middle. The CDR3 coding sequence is TGTGCCAGCAGCCTATTGGAAAGCGCCTATAATTACAATGAGCAGTTCTTC. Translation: CASSLLESAYNYNEQFF.

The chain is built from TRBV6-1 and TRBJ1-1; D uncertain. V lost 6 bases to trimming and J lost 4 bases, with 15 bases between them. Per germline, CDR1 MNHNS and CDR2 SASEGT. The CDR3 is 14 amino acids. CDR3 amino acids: CASSAQLDPTEAFF. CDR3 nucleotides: TGTGCCAGCAGCGCCCAACTGGACCCCACTGAAGCTTTCTTT.

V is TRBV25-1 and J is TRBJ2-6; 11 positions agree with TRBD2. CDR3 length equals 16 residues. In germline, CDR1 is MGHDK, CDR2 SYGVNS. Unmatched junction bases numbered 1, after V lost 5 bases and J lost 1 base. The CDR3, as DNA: TGTGCCAGCAGTAGGACTAGCGGGTCTGGGGCCAACGTCCTGACTTTC. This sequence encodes CASSRTSGSGANVLTF.

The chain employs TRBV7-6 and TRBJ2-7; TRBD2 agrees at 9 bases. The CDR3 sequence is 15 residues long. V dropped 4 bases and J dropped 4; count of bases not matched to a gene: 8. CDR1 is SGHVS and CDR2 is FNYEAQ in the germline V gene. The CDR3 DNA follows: TGTGCCAGCAGCTCGCCCCTAGCGGGAAGATACGAGCAGTACTTC. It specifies CASSSPLAGRYEQYF.

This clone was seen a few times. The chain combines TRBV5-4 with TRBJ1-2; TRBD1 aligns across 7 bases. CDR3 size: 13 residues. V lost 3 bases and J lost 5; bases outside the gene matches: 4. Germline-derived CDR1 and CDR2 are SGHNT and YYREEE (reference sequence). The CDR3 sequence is CASSSDRAYGYTF. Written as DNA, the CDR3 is TGTGCCAGCAGCTCCGACAGGGCGTATGGCTACACCTTC.

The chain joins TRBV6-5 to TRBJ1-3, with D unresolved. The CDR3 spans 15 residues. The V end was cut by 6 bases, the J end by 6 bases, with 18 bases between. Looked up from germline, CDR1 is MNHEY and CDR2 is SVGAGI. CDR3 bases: TGTGCCAGCAGCAAGACGCCAATCTTCATAAACACCATATATTTT. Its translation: CASSKTPIFINTIYF.

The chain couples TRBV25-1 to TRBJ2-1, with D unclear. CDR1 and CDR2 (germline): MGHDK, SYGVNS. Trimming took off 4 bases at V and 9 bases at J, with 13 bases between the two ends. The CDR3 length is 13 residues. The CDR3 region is CASSVLARIEQFF. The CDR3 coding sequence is TGTGCCAGCAGTGTCCTCGCTAGAATTGAGCAGTTCTTC. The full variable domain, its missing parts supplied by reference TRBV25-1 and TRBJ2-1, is EADIYQTPRYLVIGTGKKITLECSQTMGHDKMYWYQQDPGMELHLIHYSYGVNSTEKGDLSSESTVSRIRTEHFPLTLESARPSHTSQYLCASSVLARIEQFFGPGTRLTVL.

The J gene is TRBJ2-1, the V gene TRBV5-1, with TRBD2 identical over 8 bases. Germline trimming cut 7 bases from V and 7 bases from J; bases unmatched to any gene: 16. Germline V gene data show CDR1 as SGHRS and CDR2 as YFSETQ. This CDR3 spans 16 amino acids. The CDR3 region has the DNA TGCGCCAGCTCCCCCTTTGGACTAGCTTCCTCGAATGAGCAGTTCTTC. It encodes CASSPFGLASSNEQFF.